The T cell receptor (beta chain) described here comes from a study of early T cells in non-severe SARS-CoV-2 infection. At the level of the study: Bulk RNA isolated from unsorted whole blood underwent sequencing; chains were not paired.

Separate cDNA molecules each had unique molecular identifiers attached to them. TCRdb used MiXCR to reprocess the 5' RACE reads, holding one entry per CDR3 protein. The table includes under 85,000 distinct CDR3 sequences, 4.5% to 6% detected once. The germline CDR1 and CDR2 sequences are SQVTM and ANQGSEA. Trimming shortened V by 4 bases and J by 2 bases, and 9 bases separated the two germline ends. The CDR3 covers 12 residues. This clonotype was observed at least ten times. Its target is unknown. Whole-study findings and limits: There was a bias toward anti-spike CD8 responses in VDJdb matching, which missed private and CD4 specificities.

The clonotype comes from an adult who was a healthcare worker with PCR-confirmed SARS-CoV-2 infection or an uninfected control (not recorded which). J is TRBJ2-7 and V is TRBV29-1; D remains ambiguous. Sequences were derived from whole blood, sampled at baseline. The CDR3 DNA reads TGCAGCGTTGCGTCTAGAGCCTACGAGCAGTACTTC. Its protein is CSVASRAYEQYF.